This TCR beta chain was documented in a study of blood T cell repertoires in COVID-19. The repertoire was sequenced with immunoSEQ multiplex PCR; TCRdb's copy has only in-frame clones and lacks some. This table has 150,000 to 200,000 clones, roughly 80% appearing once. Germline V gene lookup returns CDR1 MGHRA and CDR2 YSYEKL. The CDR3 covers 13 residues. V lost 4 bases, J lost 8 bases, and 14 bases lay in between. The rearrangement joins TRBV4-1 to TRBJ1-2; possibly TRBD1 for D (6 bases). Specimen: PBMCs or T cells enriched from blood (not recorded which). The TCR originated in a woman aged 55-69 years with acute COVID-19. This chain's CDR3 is CASSPLQGGGYTF. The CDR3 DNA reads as TGCGCCAGCAGCCCCCTACAGGGCGGAGGCTACACCTTC.